This T cell receptor beta chain was profiled in a study of T-cell reconstitution after alpha-beta-depleted transplantation in children. Study-wide results and caveats: The study traced high day-60 TCRbeta diversity in some patients to surviving recipient T cells and thymic progenitors. From newly produced T cells came most of the T-cell counts and diversity one year after transplant. Several hundred graft clones that had expanded were reportedly the source of alpha-beta T cells about two months after transplant.

CDR3 length equals 12 residues. The V and J ends lost 1 base and 4 bases respectively, with 7 bases between them. CDR1 and CDR2 from the germline V gene are SQVTM and ANQGSEA. Preparing the TCRbeta library involved the use of unique molecular identifiers. MiXCR, run by TCRdb on the PCR reads, gives a single entry per CDR3 protein. Found here are about 300,000 distinct CDR3 sequences, around 9.1% of them singletons; the top ten hold over 6%. This clonotype was counted many times. Its target is unknown. The sequences come from PBMCs, collected before TCRalphabeta/CD19-depleted stem cell transplant. The sequence came from a boy in the first two years of life with acute myeloid leukemia, due to receive a stem cell transplant. The rearrangement uses TRBV29-1 and TRBJ1-1, with D possibly being TRBD1 (6 bases). In nucleotides, the CDR3 is TGCAGCGTTGAAGTAGGGGGCACTGAAGCTTTCTTT. This encodes CSVEVGGTEAFF. The full variable domain, completed using reference TRBV29-1 and TRBJ1-1, is SAVISQKPSRDICQRGTSLTIQCQVDSQVTMMFWYRQQPGQSLTLIATANQGSEATYESGFVIDKFPISRPNLTFSTLTVSNMSPEDSSIYLCSVEVGGTEAFFGQGTRLTVV.